This T cell receptor beta chain was documented in a study of blood T cell repertoires in COVID-19. Measured with immunoSEQ multiplex PCR; TCRdb has only the in-frame clones, and not every one. The repertoire includes just under 350,000 clones, approximately 90% of them detected once, and less than 3.5% sits in the top ten. The TCR comes from a woman aged 18-29 years who had recovered from COVID-19. The sample comprised peripheral blood.

Here the CDR3 reads CASSIFPRDSYNEQFF. CDR3 nucleotide sequence: TGTGCCAGCAGCATATTCCCCCGGGACTCCTACAATGAGCAGTTCTTC. The chain combines TRBV11-2 with TRBJ2-1, with D tentatively TRBD2 (5 bases). The V end lost 5 bases, the J end lost 0 bases, and 14 bases lay between the germline ends. CDR1 and CDR2 from the germline V gene are SGHAT and FQNNGV. The CDR3 is 16 residues long.